These 17 T cell receptor beta chains originate from one sample sequenced in a study of T cell changes during pregnancy in multiple sclerosis. The table came from immunoSEQ multiplex PCR; TCRdb's copy has only in-frame clones and leaves some out. The sample records tens of thousands of clones, around 93% being singletons. Here the sequenced sample was peripheral blood, taken in the first trimester of pregnancy. The source of these receptors is a female donor in good health, enrolled as a control in a pregnancy study.

This clone was observed once. The rearrangement uses TRBV19 and TRBJ1-4; a weak D match, TRBD1 (6 bases). Germline V lookup: CDR1 LNHDA, CDR2 SQIVND (reference sequence). The CDR3 contains 14 residues. V shed 9 bases and J shed 8 bases, with 19 bases lying between them. Here the CDR3 reads CASSYPGVREKLFF. DNA of the CDR3: TGTGCCAGCTCCTACCCAGGGGTTAGAGAAAAACTGTTTTTT. Drawing the rest from reference TRBV19 and TRBJ1-4, the complete variable domain is DGGITQSPKYLFRKEGQNVTLSCEQNLNHDAMYWYRQDPGQGLRLIYYSQIVNDFQKGDIAEGYSVSREKKESFPLTVTSAQKNPTAFYLCASSYPGVREKLFFGSGTQLSVL.

The chain recombines TRBV15 with TRBJ1-2; D call uncertain. Looked up from germline, CDR1 is LNHNV and CDR2 is YYDKDF (reference sequence). Trimming took 7 bases from V and 2 from J, leaving 11 bases between them. The CDR3 extends over 13 amino acids. The CDR3 region has the DNA TGTGCCACCACCCGCAGGCCGAACTATGGCTACACCTTC. Translated, it gives CATTRRPNYGYTF.

The J gene is TRBJ1-2, the V gene TRBV10-3; 7 bases are a match to TRBD1. V was clipped by 9 bases and J by 10 bases; unmatched bases: 8. Germline V gene data show CDR1 as ENHRY and CDR2 as SYGVKD. CDR3 length: 11 amino acids. CDR3 amino acids: CAIGQGQYYTF. The CDR3, as DNA: TGTGCCATAGGGCAGGGACAGTACTACACCTTC.

This chain uses TRBV6-5 with TRBJ2-7; no clear D. The CDR3 covers 14 residues. V lost 0 bases, J lost 6 bases, and 12 bases lay in between. The germline V gene encodes CDR1 MNHEY and CDR2 SVGAGI. Here the CDR3 reads CASSYSPGQPEQYF. The CDR3 DNA reads as TGTGCCAGCAGTTACTCGCCGGGTCAACCCGAGCAGTACTTC.

This sequence joins TRBV4-3 and TRBJ2-7; 9 bases agree with TRBD1. CDR3 length: 16 amino acids. V was pared by 1 base and J by 2 bases, with 6 bases of the junction left unmatched. CDR1 is LGHNA, CDR2 YSLEER, per germline. The DNA for the CDR3 is TGCGCCAGCAGCCAAGGGACTACAGGGGGCCCCTACGAGCAGTACTTC. Translating it yields CASSQGTTGGPYEQYF.

V is TRBV4-3 and J is TRBJ2-3, with 7 bases that match TRBD2. Trimming at V came to 0 bases and at J to 0 bases, leaving 6 bases not matched to a gene. CDR1 LGHNA and CDR2 YSLEER come from the germline V gene. The CDR3 is 17 residues long. The CDR3, as DNA: TGCGCCAGCAGCCAAGATCTGGGGGGGGATAGCACAGATACGCAGTATTTT. This translates into CASSQDLGGDSTDTQYF.

This clone is a singleton in its sample. The chain couples TRBV6-6 to TRBJ1-3; possible D gene TRBD1, 5 bases. The CDR3 runs 13 residues. Germline CDR1 and CDR2: MNHNY and SVGAGI (reference sequence). V was clipped by 4 bases and J by 6 bases, with 10 bases between them. This CDR3 reads CASSWLTENTIYF. DNA of the CDR3: TGTGCCAGCAGTTGGTTGACAGAAAACACCATATATTTT.

The rearrangement joins TRBV7-9 to TRBJ1-1, with 9 bases lining up with TRBD1. The J segment lost 4 bases and the V segment lost 3 bases, leaving 6 bases of the junction unmatched. Germline V CDR1 and CDR2: SEHNR, FQNEAQ (reference sequence). CDR3 size: 15 residues. CDR3 coding DNA: TGTGCCAGCAGCTTGGTGGAGACAGGGGGCACTGAAGCTTTCTTT. Residues: CASSLVETGGTEAFF.

The rearrangement links TRBV5-4 to TRBJ2-2; D is unresolved. CDR3 length: 12 residues. V dropped 6 bases and J dropped 5 bases, with 8 bases sitting between them. Germline loops: CDR1 SGHNT, CDR2 YYREEE (reference sequence). The CDR3 here is CASTSRTGELFF. The CDR3 DNA sequence: TGTGCCAGCACCTCGAGGACCGGGGAGCTGTTTTTT. Variable domain in full (rest from reference TRBV5-4 and TRBJ2-2): ETGVTQSPTHLIKTRGQQVTLRCSSQSGHNTVSWYQQALGQGPQFIFQYYREEENGRGNFPPRFSGLQFPNYSSELNVNALELDDSALYLCASTSRTGELFFGEGSRLTVL.

The rearrangement joins TRBV9 to TRBJ1-3, with 7 bases fitting TRBD1. The CDR3 consists of 16 residues. Germline CDR1 reads SGDLS; CDR2 reads YYNGEE. Germline trimming cut 2 bases from V and 2 bases from J; bases unmatched to any gene: 7. This CDR3 reads CASSVQGQGAGNTIYF. In nucleotides, the CDR3 is TGTGCCAGCAGCGTCCAAGGGCAGGGGGCTGGAAACACCATATATTTT.

V gene TRBV25-1 combines with J gene TRBJ1-1; possible D gene TRBD1, 6 bases. CDR3 length: 14 amino acids. Germline V gives CDR1 MGHDK, CDR2 SYGVNS. CDR3 DNA sequence: TGTGCTTCTTCAACAGGGTCCCTTGCCGCAAATCCTTTCTTT. Its protein is CASSTGSLAANPFF.

The chain joins TRBV2 to TRBJ1-2; TRBD1 agrees at 8 bases. Germline values: CDR1 SNHLY, CDR2 FYNNEI. This CDR3 has 14 amino acids. V shed 5 bases and J 7 bases; nucleotides not matched to a gene: 9. CDR3 DNA: TGTGCCAGCAGTATTACAACAGGGGGATTTGGCTACACCTTC. It is translated as CASSITTGGFGYTF. Full variable domain (outside the CDR3, taken from reference TRBV2 and TRBJ1-2): EPEVTQTPSHQVTQMGQEVILRCVPISNHLYFYWYRQILGQKVEFLVSFYNNEISEKSEIFDDQFSVERPDGSNFTLKIRSTKLEDSAMYFCASSITTGGFGYTFGSGTRLTVV.

The CDR3 here is CASTTGSGTGELFF. The CDR3 DNA sequence: TGTGCCAGCACAACAGGCTCGGGTACCGGGGAGCTGTTTTTT. This sequence joins TRBV7-2 and TRBJ2-2; D possibly corresponds to TRBD1 (5 bases). Germline V gene lookup returns CDR1 SGHTA and CDR2 FQGNSA. V gave up 7 bases and J gave up 5 bases, with 14 bases separating them. The CDR3 runs to 14 residues. Full variable domain (remainder filled in from reference TRBV7-2 and TRBJ2-2): GAGVSQSPSNKVTEKGKDVELRCDPISGHTALYWYRQSLGQGLEFLIYFQGNSAPDKSGLPSDRFSAERTGGSVSTLTIQRTQQEDSAVYLCASTTGSGTGELFFGEGSRLTVL.

The chain links TRBV5-1 to TRBJ2-5; D gene unclear. With 1 base removed from V and 5 bases from J, the gap between germline ends came to 12 bases. The CDR3 has 14 residues. Germline-derived CDR1 and CDR2 are SGHRS and YFSETQ. The chain's CDR3 is CASSLRFRRETQYF. The CDR3 DNA follows: TGCGCCAGCAGCTTGAGGTTCCGGCGGGAGACCCAGTACTTC.

The chain uses TRBV7-3 and TRBJ2-2, with D maybe TRBD2 (6 bases). V was pared by 8 bases and J by 2 bases, with 9 bases between. Looked up from germline, CDR1 is SGHTA and CDR2 is FQGTGA. This CDR3 has 13 amino acids. The CDR3 DNA reads as TGTGCCAGCGGGGGAGGCAACACCGGGGAGCTGTTTTTT. As protein: CASGGGNTGELFF. The full variable domain, rest sourced from reference TRBV7-3 and TRBJ2-2, is GAGVSQTPSNKVTEKGKYVELRCDPISGHTALYWYRQSLGQGPEFLIYFQGTGAADDSGLPNDRFFAVRPEGSVSTLKIQRTERGDSAVYLCASGGGNTGELFFGEGSRLTVL.

V is TRBV6-4 and J is TRBJ2-2, with TRBD1 matching 9 bases. The V gene's germline CDR1 is MRHNA and CDR2 SNTAGT. CDR3 length equals 14 residues. After removal of 6 bases from V and 4 bases from J, the junction contained 3 bases not matched to a gene. Here the CDR3 DNA reads TGTGCCAGCAGGGGACAGGGACTCACCGGGGAGCTGTTTTTT. Translation: CASRGQGLTGELFF.

In DNA, the CDR3 is TGTGCCAGCAGCCCTAGCGGGTCTCACAATGAGCAGTTCTTC. Translating it yields CASSPSGSHNEQFF. V and J are TRBV7-9 and TRBJ2-1; 8 positions match TRBD2. Germline V gene sequence: CDR1 SEHNR, CDR2 FQNEAQ (reference sequence). With V trimmed by 5 bases and J by 5 bases, 5 bases remained unmatched. This CDR3 comprises 14 residues.